This T cell receptor (beta chain) was captured by sequencing in a study of blood T cell repertoires in COVID-19. This clone came up a few times. CDR1 LGHNT and CDR2 FRNRAP come from the germline V gene. The CDR3 is 15 amino acids. Trimming stripped 7 bases from V and 1 base from J, with 16 bases between. The protocol was immunoSEQ multiplex PCR, while the TCRdb copy is restricted to in-frame clones and leaves out a portion. The sample has about 140,000 clones, 75% to 90% seen once. The sequencing input was PBMCs or T cells enriched from blood (not recorded which). This chain connects TRBV12-5 to TRBJ1-1; a weak D match, TRBD1 (6 bases). This sequence originates from a man in his fifties or sixties who had recovered from COVID-19. In nucleotides, the CDR3 is TGTGCTAGTGCCCCCCAGGGGCAGGGGAACACTGAAGCTTTCTTT. Translating gives CASAPQGQGNTEAFF.